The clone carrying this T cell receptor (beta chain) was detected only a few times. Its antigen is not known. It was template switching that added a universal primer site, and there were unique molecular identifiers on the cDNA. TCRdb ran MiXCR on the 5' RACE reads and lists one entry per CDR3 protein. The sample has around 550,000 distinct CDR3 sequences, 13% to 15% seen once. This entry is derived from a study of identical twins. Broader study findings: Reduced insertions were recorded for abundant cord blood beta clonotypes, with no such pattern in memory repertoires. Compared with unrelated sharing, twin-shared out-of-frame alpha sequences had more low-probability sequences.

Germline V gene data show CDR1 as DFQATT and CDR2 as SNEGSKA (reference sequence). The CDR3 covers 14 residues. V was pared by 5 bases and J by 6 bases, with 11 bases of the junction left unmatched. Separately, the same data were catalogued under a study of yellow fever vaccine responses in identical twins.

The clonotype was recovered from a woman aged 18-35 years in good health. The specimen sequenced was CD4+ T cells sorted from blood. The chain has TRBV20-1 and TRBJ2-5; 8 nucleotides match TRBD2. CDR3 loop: CSAFSGTLVKTQYF. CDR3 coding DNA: TGCAGTGCTTTTAGCGGGACACTCGTAAAGACCCAGTACTTC.